The 13 T cell receptor beta chains reported below all come from one sample, sequenced in a study of CD8+ T cells in alopecia areata. cDNA reverse transcribed from extracted RNA served as the sequencing template. The protocol was immunoSEQ multiplex PCR, while the TCRdb copy is restricted to in-frame clones and leaves out a portion. The table lists roughly 250,000 clones, 60% of them singletons. Treatment reported: oral pan-JAK inhibitor, 5-10 mg twice daily. The material was CD4+ T cells sorted from blood, obtained around week 53, from a patient treated with tofacitinib. The receptors were gathered from a human donor with alopecia areata.

The CDR3 DNA is TGCGCCAGCAGCCAAGGTACAGGGGCAGTACAAGAGACCCAGTACTTC. Translated, it gives CASSQGTGAVQETQYF. The gene calls are TRBV4-1 and TRBJ2-5; 7 nucleotides agree with TRBD1. J lost 2 bases, V lost 1 base, and 7 bases had no gene match. This CDR3 has 16 residues. CDR1 MGHRA and CDR2 YSYEKL come from the germline V gene.

The chain recombines TRBV29-1 with TRBJ2-6, with D perhaps TRBD1 (5 bases). Trimming took off 4 bases at V and 0 bases at J, with 7 bases between the two ends. Looked up from germline, CDR1 is SQVTM and CDR2 is ANQGSEA. The CDR3 length is 14 residues. CDR3 protein: CSVGGHSGANVLTF. The DNA for the CDR3 is TGCAGCGTTGGGGGCCACTCTGGGGCCAACGTCCTGACTTTC.

The V and J genes are TRBV5-1 and TRBJ1-1; D may be TRBD1 (6 bases). Trimming cost V 2 bases and J 1 base, with 12 bases left between them. CDR3 length: 15 residues. The germline V gene encodes CDR1 SGHRS and CDR2 YFSETQ. CDR3 nucleotide sequence: TGCGCCAGCAGCTTTATAGGGACACCGAACACTGAAGCTTTCTTT. Amino acid sequence: CASSFIGTPNTEAFF.

The gene calls are TRBV30 and TRBJ2-2, with D perhaps matching TRBD1 (5 bases). CDR1 is GTSNPN and CDR2 is SVGIG in the germline V gene (reference sequence). V lost 0 bases, J lost 6 bases, and 8 bases lay in between. The CDR3 runs to 13 residues. CDR3: CAWSVKGAGELFF. CDR3 bases: TGTGCCTGGAGTGTAAAAGGGGCCGGGGAGCTGTTTTTT.

The chain carries TRBV5-1 and TRBJ1-1; D not certain. There are 14 residues in the CDR3. Germline-derived CDR1 and CDR2 are SGHRS and YFSETQ. Trimming cost V 4 bases and J 1 base, with 11 bases left between them. The CDR3 nucleotides read TGCGCCAGCAGCACTGGTAACCCGAACACTGAAGCTTTCTTT. Its protein product is CASSTGNPNTEAFF. The full variable domain, with the rest looked up from reference TRBV5-1 and TRBJ1-1, is KAGVTQTPRYLIKTRGQQVTLSCSPISGHRSVSWYQQTPGQGLQFLFEYFSETQRNKGNFPGRFSGRQFSNSRSEMNVSTLELGDSALYLCASSTGNPNTEAFFGQGTRLTVV.

This rearrangement joins TRBV15 to TRBJ2-7; no definite D call. V lost 4 bases to trimming and J lost 6 bases, with 16 bases between them. Germline CDR1 reads LNHNV; CDR2 reads YYDKDF (reference sequence). This CDR3 comprises 14 residues. Here the CDR3 reads CATSTTITDSEQYF. The CDR3, as DNA: TGTGCCACCAGCACGACAATAACAGATTCCGAGCAGTACTTC.

V and J are TRBV5-1 and TRBJ1-1; possibly TRBD1 for D (6 bases). Germline CDR1 reads SGHRS; CDR2 reads YFSETQ. Trimming left V 4 bases short and J 1 base short, with 8 bases between. CDR3 length: 13 amino acids. CDR3: CASSPGQNTEAFF. DNA of the CDR3: TGCGCCAGCAGCCCGGGACAGAACACTGAAGCTTTCTTT.

The chain combines TRBV30 with TRBJ2-5; D may be TRBD2 (6 bases). The CDR3 sequence is 15 residues long. Germline CDR1 is GTSNPN and CDR2 is SVGIG (reference sequence). Between the trimmed V and J ends, which lost 0 bases and 5 bases, there was a span of 16 bases. In DNA form, the CDR3 reads TGTGCCTGGAGTGTAGGGCAGGGAGGTCGGGAGACCCAGTACTTC. It translates to CAWSVGQGGRETQYF.

V and J are TRBV5-1 and TRBJ1-2, with TRBD1 as a possible D gene (5 bases). The germline CDR1 and CDR2 sequences are SGHRS and YFSETQ. Trimming pared 4 bases from V and 1 base from J, leaving 17 bases between. CDR3 length: 16 residues. The CDR3 nucleotides read TGCGCCAGCAGCGAGGATAACAGGTCTTTTAACTATGGCTACACCTTC. This sequence encodes CASSEDNRSFNYGYTF.

This clone was found a few times. V is TRBV30 and J is TRBJ2-7; perhaps TRBD1 as D (5 bases). The CDR3 spans 12 residues. CDR1 is GTSNPN, CDR2 SVGIG, per germline (reference sequence). V gave up 0 bases and J gave up 6 bases, with 9 bases separating them. The CDR3 bases are TGTGCCTGGAGTGTACAAGGGGTCGAGCAGTACTTC. Its translation: CAWSVQGVEQYF.

The chain is built from TRBV19 and TRBJ1-6; the match to TRBD1 covers 7 bases. V trimming: 10 bases; J trimming: 7 bases; junction bases outside the gene matches: 7. CDR1 is LNHDA, CDR2 SQIVND, per germline (reference sequence). The length of the CDR3 is 13 residues. As DNA, the CDR3 is TGTGCCACCCAGGGACAGATCAATTCACCCCTCCACTTT. It is translated as CATQGQINSPLHF.

This clone was found a few times. This chain joins TRBV9 and TRBJ2-2; TRBD1 aligns across 7 bases. The V gene's germline CDR1 is SGDLS and CDR2 YYNGEE. The CDR3 length is 14 residues. The V and J ends lost 1 base and 4 bases, in that order; junction bases with no gene match: 1. The CDR3 nucleotides read TGTGCCAGCAGCGTATCAGGGGGCACCGGGGAGCTGTTTTTT. Its protein product is CASSVSGGTGELFF.

The chain has TRBV25-1 and TRBJ2-1; tentatively, D is TRBD1 or TRBD2 (5 bases each). CDR1 MGHDK and CDR2 SYGVNS come from the germline V gene. The CDR3 totals 13 residues. The germline V and J ends were trimmed by 4 bases and 3 bases, with 7 bases remaining between them. CDR3 coding DNA: TGTGCCAGCAGTGGTGGGGGCTACAATGAGCAGTTCTTC. Protein: CASSGGGYNEQFF.